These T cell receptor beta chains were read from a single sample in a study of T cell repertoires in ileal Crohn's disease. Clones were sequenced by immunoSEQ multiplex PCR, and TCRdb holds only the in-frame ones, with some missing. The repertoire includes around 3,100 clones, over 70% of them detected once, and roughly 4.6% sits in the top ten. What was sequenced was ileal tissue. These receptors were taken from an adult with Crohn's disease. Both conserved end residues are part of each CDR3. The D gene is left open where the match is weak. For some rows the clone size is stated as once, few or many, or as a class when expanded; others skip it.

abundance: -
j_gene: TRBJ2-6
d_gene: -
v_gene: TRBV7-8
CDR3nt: TGTGCCAGCAGCTTAGGGGGGGTGGCCAACGTCCTGACTTTC
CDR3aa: CASSLGGVANVLTF

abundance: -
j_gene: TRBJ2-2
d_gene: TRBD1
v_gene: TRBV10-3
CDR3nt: TGTGCCATCAGTGAGTCGACAGGGACCGGGGAGCTGTTTTTT
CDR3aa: CAISESTGTGELFF

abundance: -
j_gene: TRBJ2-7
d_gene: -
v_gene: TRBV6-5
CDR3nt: TGTGCCAGCACCGGGACAAGTTCCTACGAGCAGTACTTC
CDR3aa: CASTGTSSYEQYF

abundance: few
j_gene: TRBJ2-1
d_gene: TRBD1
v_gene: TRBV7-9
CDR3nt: TGTGCCAGCAGTCTCAACAGGGGGCCGGGCAATGAGCAGTTCTTC
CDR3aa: CASSLNRGPGNEQFF

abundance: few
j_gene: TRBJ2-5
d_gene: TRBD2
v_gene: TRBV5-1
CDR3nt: TGCGCCAGCTTCCCGGATAGCGGGGCACAAGAGACCCAGTACTTC
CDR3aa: CASFPDSGAQETQYF

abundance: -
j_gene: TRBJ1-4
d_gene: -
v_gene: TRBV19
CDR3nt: TGTGCCAGTAGTAGGGGCAGCCTAAATGAAAAACTGTTTTTT
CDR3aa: CASSRGSLNEKLFF

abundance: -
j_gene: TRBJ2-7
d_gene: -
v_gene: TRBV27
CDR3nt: TGTGCCAGCAGTTTACTCCGGGACTCCCGGGCCGAGCAGTACTTC
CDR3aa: CASSLLRDSRAEQYF

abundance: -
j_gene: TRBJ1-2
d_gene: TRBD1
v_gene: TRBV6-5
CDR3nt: TGTGCCAGCGGAACAGGGGCTGGCTACACCTTC
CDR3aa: CASGTGAGYTF

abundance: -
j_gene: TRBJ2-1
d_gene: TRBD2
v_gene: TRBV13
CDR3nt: TGTGCCAGCAGCGACCGGGACTACCTTAGGGATGAGCAGTTCTTC
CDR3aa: CASSDRDYLRDEQFF

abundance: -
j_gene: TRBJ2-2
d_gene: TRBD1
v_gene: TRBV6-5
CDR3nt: TGTGCCAGCAGTTACTCGATTGTCAGGGGGAGCGGGGAGCTGTTTTTT
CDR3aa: CASSYSIVRGSGELFF

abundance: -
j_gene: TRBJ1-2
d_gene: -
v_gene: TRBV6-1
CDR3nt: TGTGCCAGCAGTGAAGATAGCAGATACTATGGCTACACCTTC
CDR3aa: CASSEDSRYYGYTF

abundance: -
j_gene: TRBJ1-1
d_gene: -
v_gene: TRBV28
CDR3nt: TGTGCCAGCAGGACGACAGGATTCGCGGCTTTCTTT
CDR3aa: CASRTTGFAAFF

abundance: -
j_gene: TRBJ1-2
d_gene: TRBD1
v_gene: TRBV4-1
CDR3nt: TGCGCCAGCAGCCTCCTTGACAGGGCCGACTATGGCTACACCTTC
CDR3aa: CASSLLDRADYGYTF

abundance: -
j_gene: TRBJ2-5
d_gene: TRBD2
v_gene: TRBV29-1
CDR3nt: TGCAGCTTCCGGACTAGCGTGGATTTGGAGACCCAGTACTTC
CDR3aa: CSFRTSVDLETQYF

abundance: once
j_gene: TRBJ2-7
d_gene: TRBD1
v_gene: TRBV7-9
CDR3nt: TGTGCCAGCAGCCCTGGGACAGCCTTGAGCTACGAGCAGTACTTC
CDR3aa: CASSPGTALSYEQYF

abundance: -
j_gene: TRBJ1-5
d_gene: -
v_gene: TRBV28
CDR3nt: TGTGCCAGCAGTTTCCCTGACAGGTATCAGCCCCAGCATTTT
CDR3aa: CASSFPDRYQPQHF

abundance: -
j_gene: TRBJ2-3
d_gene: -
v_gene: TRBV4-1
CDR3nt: TGCGCCAGCAGCCAAGACCCCGGGGAATCAGATACGCAGTATTTT
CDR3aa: CASSQDPGESDTQYF

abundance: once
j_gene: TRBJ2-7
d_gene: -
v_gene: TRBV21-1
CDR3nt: TGTGCCAGCAGCAAAGACTCCCGGGACACTGACTCCTACGAGCAGTACTTC
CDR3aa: CASSKDSRDTDSYEQYF

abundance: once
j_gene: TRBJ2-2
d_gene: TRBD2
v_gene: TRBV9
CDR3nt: TGTGCCAGCAGCGTAGGACTAGCGGGAGGAGGAAACACCGGGGAGCTGTTTTTT
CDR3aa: CASSVGLAGGGNTGELFF

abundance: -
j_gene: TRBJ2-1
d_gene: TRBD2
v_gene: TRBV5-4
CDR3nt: TGTGCCAGCAGCTTGGCCCGGACTAGCGGGACTACAATGAGGCAGTTCTTC
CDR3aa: CASSLARTSGTTMRQFF

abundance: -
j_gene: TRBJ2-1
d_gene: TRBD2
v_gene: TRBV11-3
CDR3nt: TGTGCCAGCAGCCCACGGACTAGCAGATCCTACAATGAGCAGTTCTTC
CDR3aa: CASSPRTSRSYNEQFF

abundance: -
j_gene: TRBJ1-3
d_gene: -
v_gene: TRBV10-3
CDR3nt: TGTGCCATCAAGGAGGTCCTCTCTGGAAACACCATATATTTT
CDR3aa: CAIKEVLSGNTIYF

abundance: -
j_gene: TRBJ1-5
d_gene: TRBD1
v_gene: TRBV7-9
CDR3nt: TGTGCCAGCAGCCCGACAGGGGGGTACAATCAGCCCCAGCATTTT
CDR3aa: CASSPTGGYNQPQHF

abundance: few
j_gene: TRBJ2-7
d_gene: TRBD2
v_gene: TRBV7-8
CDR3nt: TGTGCCAGCAGCTTGTCTAGCGGGGGGAGCTCCTACGAGCAGTACTTC
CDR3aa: CASSLSSGGSSYEQYF

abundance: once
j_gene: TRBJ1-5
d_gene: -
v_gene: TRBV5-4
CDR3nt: TGTGCCAGCAGCTTCCGGACAGTGCATAGCAATCAGCCCCAGCATTTT
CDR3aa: CASSFRTVHSNQPQHF

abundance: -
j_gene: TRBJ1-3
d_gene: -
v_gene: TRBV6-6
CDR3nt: TGTGCCAGCAGTTACTCGGGGGCTGCTGGAAACACCATATATTTT
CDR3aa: CASSYSGAAGNTIYF

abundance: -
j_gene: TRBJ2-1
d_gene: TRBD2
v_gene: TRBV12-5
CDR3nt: TGTGCTAGTGGTCAGACTAGCGGGGGGGCATATGAGCAGTTCTTC
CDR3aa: CASGQTSGGAYEQFF

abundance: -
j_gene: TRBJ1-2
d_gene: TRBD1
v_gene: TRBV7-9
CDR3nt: TGTGCCAGCAGCCCGCCGAACCGGGACAGCGAATATGGCTACACCTTC
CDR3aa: CASSPPNRDSEYGYTF

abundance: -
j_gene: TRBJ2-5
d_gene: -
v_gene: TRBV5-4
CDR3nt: TGTGCCAGCAGCTTGGGACAGAGAAACCAAGAGACCCAGTACTTC
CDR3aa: CASSLGQRNQETQYF

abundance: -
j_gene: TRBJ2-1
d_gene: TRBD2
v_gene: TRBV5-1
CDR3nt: TGCGCCAGCAGCCCGGTACTAGCGGGAGACAATGAGCAGTTCTTC
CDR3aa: CASSPVLAGDNEQFF

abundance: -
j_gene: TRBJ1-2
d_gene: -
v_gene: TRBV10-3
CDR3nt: TGTGCCATCAGTGCGCGGGGGAACTATGGCTACACCTTC
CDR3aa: CAISARGNYGYTF

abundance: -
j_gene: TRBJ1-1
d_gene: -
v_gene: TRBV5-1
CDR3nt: TGCGCCAGCACCCAGGGTGTCCGCACTGAAGCTTTCTTT
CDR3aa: CASTQGVRTEAFF

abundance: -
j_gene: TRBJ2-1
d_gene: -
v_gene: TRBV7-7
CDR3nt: TGTGCTAGCAGCTTAGACAAATACAATGAGCAGTTCTTC
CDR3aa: CASSLDKYNEQFF

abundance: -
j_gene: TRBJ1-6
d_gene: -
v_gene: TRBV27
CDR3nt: TGTGCCAGCCTACCCGGGAGCTCCTATAATTCACCCCTCCACTTT
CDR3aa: CASLPGSSYNSPLHF

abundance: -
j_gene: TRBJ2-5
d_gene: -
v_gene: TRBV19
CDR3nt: TGTGCCAGTAGTGTGACTCCGTCGCAAGAGACCCAGTACTTC
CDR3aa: CASSVTPSQETQYF